This TCR beta chain was sequenced for a study of blood T cell repertoires in COVID-19 (dated by TCRdb to the early 2020s). Regarding the research as a whole: Samples from collaborators originated in the United States, Italy and Spain and spanned both the acute and convalescent phases of COVID-19. The material from the prospective study consisted of cDNA or gDNA derived from T cells, B-cell-depleted T cells, or PBMCs. Subjects who had been exposed to COVID-19, were actively infected with it, or had recovered from it provided the deeply sampled blood TCRbeta repertoires that made up the dataset. The repertoires were released in a freely available public database intended as a resource for research on the immune response to SARS-CoV-2. Samples came from the ongoing ImmuneRACE study (first 160 participants) plus 1,254 subjects from 6 global collaborators. A de-identified subject ID, COVID-19 status, age in years and sex were almost always included in the sample metadata. Where available, HLA class I and class II types were taken from metadata supplied by the sample provider and were not determined by assay-based typing. Findings and caveats that apply to the study as a whole: The amount of clinical and demographic metadata varied by source and participant and was provided uncurated.

The CDR3 runs 13 residues from the cysteine to the phenylalanine. The retained sequence is limited to the CDR3, 39 bases, with the frame set at the first base. Between the V and J ends, shortened by 11 bases and 8 bases respectively, the junction contains 18 bases. The germline V gene sets CDR1 to MNHEY and CDR2 to SVGAGI. Comments on this clone: Its antigen is currently not known. Within one base of it there is no much larger clone, and no base qualities were kept.

One collaborating source in Seattle enrolled patients while the patients were actively infected and followed the patients over time throughout the course of disease. The collaborating institutions used their own protocols to collect whole blood in K2EDTA tubes. For TCRbeta analysis, collaborators shipped samples as frozen whole blood, isolated PBMCs, or DNA extracted from either of those sample types. TCRbeta CDR3 regions were amplified from genomic DNA by means of the immunoSEQ Assay, a bias-controlled multiplex PCR. Per the original workflow: The number of nucleated cells in each sample was estimated by amplification of reference gene primers within the assay. To quantify the absolute abundance of each unique TCRbeta CDR3 rearrangement, sequence reads were collapsed and filtered. For each sample, productive Simpson clonality was calculated by taking the square root of Simpson's diversity index across productive rearrangements. Entries here come from immuneACCESS through TCRdb and include only in-frame sequences with V and J called. Some clones fail to appear in such tables; in the studies checked, an unresolved V gene covers under half of the shortfall, and the cause of the remainder is unknown. V and J calls and clone size come straight from that table; D and trimming were deduced from the DNA. Within this sample are some 80,000 clones, with roughly three quarters of them counted one time only. The ten largest clonotypes hold about a third of the sample.

The sequence links TRBV6-5 to TRBJ2-2; the D gene is perhaps TRBD2, from 5 matching bases. The sample consisted of peripheral blood. This sequence originates from a man in his sixties with COVID-19, enrolled during active disease. The CDR3 in this case is CAAQRESAGELFF. The DNA sequence is as follows: TGTGCCGCCCAGAGGGAGTCGGCGGGGGAGCTGTTTTTT.